Sequencing of this TCR beta chain was carried out in a study of T cells in Graves' hyperthyroidism and ophthalmopathy. Whole-study findings and limits: Among thyroid clonotypes expanded above 0.001, most also appeared in blood.

This clonotype was seen many times. Antigen unknown. With 0 bases clipped from V and 6 bases from J, the junction kept 3 bases outside the gene matches. The germline CDR1 and CDR2 sequences are LGHDT and YNNKEL (reference sequence). The CDR3 runs to 15 residues. The source material, RNA transcripts, was used to amplify TCR beta CDR3 regions. When the TCR CDR3 underwent first-round RT-PCR, the HTBI primer set was used. TCRdb passed the multiplex PCR reads through MiXCR, listing each CDR3 protein once. The table lists around 400,000 distinct CDR3 sequences, 13% of them singletons, with 9.2% in the top ten.

This chain joins TRBV3-1 and TRBJ1-4; TRBD1 matches at 8 bases. What was sequenced was blood. This TCR came from a woman between 18 and 29 years old with Graves' hyperthyroidism. Here the CDR3 reads CASSQEVDRDEKLFF. The CDR3 coding sequence is TGTGCCAGCAGCCAAGAGGTGGACAGGGATGAAAAACTGTTTTTT.